The 29 T cell receptor beta chains given below trace back to one sample, sequenced in a study of T cells after yellow fever vaccination (dated by TCRdb to between 2017 and 2020). The intended sense of this specimen's treatment or condition label: live attenuated yellow fever vaccine strain. The library was made by 5' RACE. Sequencer: Illumina HiSeq 2500. TCRdb took the public reads, trimmed them with fastp at Q25, ran MiXCR for clone calling and kept in-frame beta chains. Each entry merges the rows of one CDR3 protein and shows their most common DNA and genes. This sample has approximately 150,000 distinct CDR3 sequences in its table, and roughly 6.2% of those were observed once. The biggest ten clones account for less than 3.5% of the sample. The sample here was CD4+ T cells sorted from PBMCs, taken on the day of the first yellow fever vaccination. Receptors were obtained from a man between 18 and 29 years old who received the YFV17D yellow fever vaccine.

Many counts were recorded for this clonotype. CDR3 residues: CASSSDSYGYTF. CDR3 bases: TGTGCCAGCAGTTCGGACAGCTATGGCTACACCTTC. The rearrangement links TRBV6-4 to TRBJ1-2; D perhaps matches TRBD1 (6 bases). V was cut by 5 bases and J by 4 bases, with 8 bases left in between. Germline V gives CDR1 MRHNA, CDR2 SNTAGT. CDR3 length equals 12 residues.

This clonotype was recorded at least ten times. V usage is TRBV4-1 and J usage is TRBJ1-4, with a tentative D call TRBD1 (6 bases). The CDR3 has 14 residues. Trimming shortened V by 2 bases and J by 10 bases, and 14 bases separated the two germline ends. The germline CDR1 and CDR2 sequences are MGHRA and YSYEKL. CDR3 sequence reads: CASSQPWTAGKLFF. As DNA, the CDR3 is TGCGCCAGCAGCCAACCCTGGACAGCGGGAAAACTGTTTTTT.

In its sample, this clonotype was seen a few times. This chain links TRBV11-3 with TRBJ2-1; weak D call: TRBD2 (5 bases). V dropped 1 base and J dropped 9 bases, with 13 bases sitting between them. This CDR3 comprises 14 residues. The germline gives CDR1 SGHNT, CDR2 YENEEA. CDR3: CASSLGAGRGEQFF. CDR3 in DNA: TGTGCCAGCAGCTTAGGCGCGGGCCGGGGTGAGCAGTTCTTC. Based on the CDR3 plus reference TRBV11-3 and TRBJ2-1, the full variable domain is EAGVVQSPRYKIIEKKQPVAFWCNPISGHNTLYWYLQNLGQGPELLIRYENEEAVDDSQLPKDRFSAERLKGVDSTLKIQPAELGDSAVYLCASSLGAGRGEQFFGPGTRLTVL.

A few counts support this clonotype. The chain carries TRBV29-1 and TRBJ1-5; 8 bases agree with TRBD1. CDR1 and CDR2 from the germline V gene are SQVTM and ANQGSEA. J lost 5 bases, V lost 7 bases, and 10 bases had no gene match. The CDR3 length is 14 residues. CDR3 loop: CSAMTGTGDQPQHF. Here the CDR3 DNA reads TGCAGCGCCATGACCGGGACAGGCGATCAGCCCCAGCATTTT.

This clonotype was seen at least ten times. The genes are TRBV3-1 and TRBJ1-1, with D hard to call. This CDR3 has 12 residues. In germline, CDR1 is LGHDT, CDR2 YNNKEL (reference sequence). The ends were cut back, 2 bases at V and 3 bases at J, with 4 bases in the middle. CDR3 region: CASSQRDTEAFF. CDR3 nucleotides: TGTGCCAGCAGCCAAAGGGACACTGAAGCTTTCTTT.

Remarks on this clonotype: A much larger clone differs by one base, so this may be a read error. The chain carries TRBV18 and TRBJ2-7; TRBD1 matches at 9 bases. Unmatched junction bases numbered 1, after V lost 4 bases and J lost 3 bases. Germline CDR1 is KGHSH and CDR2 is LQKENI. The CDR3 runs 13 residues. The CDR3 DNA sequence: TGTGCCAGCTCACTGACAGGGGGCTACGAGCAGTACGTC. Translating it yields CASSLTGGYEQYV.

This clonotype was recorded many times. The rearrangement uses TRBV28 and TRBJ1-1; tentatively, D is TRBD1 (5 bases). Per the germline V gene, CDR1 is MDHEN and CDR2 is SYDVKM. The CDR3 covers 13 residues. The V end lost 8 bases, the J end lost 6 bases, and 16 bases lay between the germline ends. In DNA form, the CDR3 reads TGTGCCAGCTATCAGCGTTGGGACTCTGAAGCTTTCTTT. Translating it yields CASYQRWDSEAFF. Combining the CDR3 with reference TRBV28 and TRBJ1-1 gives the whole variable domain DVKVTQSSRYLVKRTGEKVFLECVQDMDHENMFWYRQDPGLGLRLIYFSYDVKMKEKGDIPEGYSVSREKKERFSLILESASTNQTSMYLCASYQRWDSEAFFGQGTRLTVV.

This clonotype was counted many times. This chain links TRBV28 with TRBJ2-1; D uncertain. CDR3 length: 14 residues. The V gene lost 5 bases and the J gene lost 1 base, with 9 bases spanning the gap. In germline, CDR1 is MDHEN, CDR2 SYDVKM. The CDR3 region has the DNA TGTGCCAGCAGTCCACCAAGTTCCTACAATGAGCAGTTCTTC. It codes for CASSPPSSYNEQFF.

The sample holds a few counts of this clonotype. The V call is TRBV4-3, the J call TRBJ2-4, with 8 bases that match TRBD1. CDR1 is LGHNA and CDR2 is YSLEER in the germline V gene. Losses at the gene ends were 3 bases for V and 6 bases for J; bases not matched to a gene: 4. CDR3 size: 14 residues. CDR3 region: CASSQDGQGNIQYF. CDR3 DNA sequence: TGCGCCAGCAGCCAGGACGGACAGGGAAACATTCAGTACTTC.

The chain couples TRBV4-1 to TRBJ2-3, with 9 bases lining up with TRBD2. This CDR3 has 17 residues. The V gene end was trimmed by 4 bases and the J gene end by 0 bases; junction bases not matched to a gene: 8. Germline CDR1 reads MGHRA; CDR2 reads YSYEKL. CDR3: CASSRSIAGVSTDTQYF. The CDR3 coding sequence is TGCGCCAGCAGCCGATCGATAGCGGGGGTGAGCACAGATACGCAGTATTTT.

This clonotype was found many times. This chain joins TRBV18 and TRBJ1-4; the D is unclear. CDR1 is KGHSH and CDR2 is LQKENI in the germline V gene. Trimming pared 3 bases from V and 5 bases from J, leaving 13 bases between. CDR3 length: 15 residues. In DNA, the CDR3 is TGTGCCAGCTCACCTAGCACAGCTAAGAATGAAAAACTGTTTTTT. Translated: CASSPSTAKNEKLFF. The entire variable domain, with the rest obtained from reference TRBV18 and TRBJ1-4, is as follows: NAGVMQNPRHLVRRRGQEARLRCSPMKGHSHVYWYRQLPEEGLKFMVYLQKENIIDESGMPKERFSAEFPKEGPSILRIQQVVRGDSAAYFCASSPSTAKNEKLFFGSGTQLSVL.

The table lists this clonotype with many counts. The V gene is TRBV10-3, the J gene TRBJ2-4; D ambiguous. V was shortened by 5 bases and J by 0 bases, with 8 bases between the two germline ends. CDR1 is ENHRY, CDR2 SYGVKD, per germline. This CDR3 contains 14 residues. The CDR3 reads CAISSPLAKNIQYF. The CDR3 coding sequence is TGTGCCATCAGTTCTCCTTTAGCCAAAAACATTCAGTACTTC.

This clonotype came up many times. V is TRBV11-2 and J is TRBJ2-1, with D uncertain. Per germline, CDR1 SGHAT and CDR2 FQNNGV. The CDR3 runs 16 residues. Trimming left V 5 bases short and J 2 bases short, with 16 bases between. The CDR3 DNA sequence: TGTGCCAGCAGCCCCCAGGTAGATCCTGCCTACAATGAGCAGTTCTTC. This codes for CASSPQVDPAYNEQFF.

CDR3 nucleotide sequence: TGTGCCAGCAGCTCCAGAGGGGATCAGCCCCAGCATTTT. Protein sequence: CASSSRGDQPQHF. The chain recombines TRBV7-8 with TRBJ1-5; possible D gene TRBD1, 5 bases. The V end was cut by 4 bases, the J end by 5 bases, with 9 bases between. CDR1 is SGHVS, CDR2 FQNEAQ, per germline. CDR3 length: 13 amino acids.

This clonotype turned up a few times. This chain connects TRBV9 to TRBJ2-5; TRBD2 matches at 9 bases. With V trimmed by 1 base and J by 0 bases, 4 bases remained unmatched. Germline-derived CDR1 and CDR2 are SGDLS and YYNGEE. The CDR3 loop spans 16 amino acids. The CDR3 nucleotides read TGTGCCAGCAGCGTACAGGCTAGCGGGGACCAAGAGACCCAGTACTTC. This encodes CASSVQASGDQETQYF.

This clonotype was recorded many times. The gene calls are TRBV6-2 or TRBV6-3 and TRBJ1-2, with D unresolved. Trimming removed 0 bases at V and 8 bases at J, with 13 bases between. CDR1 and CDR2 (germline): MNHEY, SVGEGT. CDR3 size: 14 residues. The CDR3 coding sequence is TGTGCCAGCAGTTACTCGAAAGAGGGAATCGGCTACACCTTC. Residues: CASSYSKEGIGYTF.

This rearrangement joins TRBV6-5 to TRBJ1-6; TRBD1 agrees at 7 bases. With 2 bases clipped from V and 0 bases from J, the junction kept 1 base outside the gene matches. Germline assignment: CDR1 MNHEY and CDR2 SVGAGI. The length of the CDR3 is 16 residues. The CDR3 protein is CASSYRDSSYNSPLHF. In DNA, the CDR3 is TGTGCCAGCAGTTACCGGGACAGCTCCTATAATTCACCCCTCCACTTT.

The chain couples TRBV3-1 to TRBJ1-3; 8 positions match TRBD1. Germline CDR1 reads LGHDT; CDR2 reads YNNKEL (reference sequence). This CDR3 region has 13 residues. V was clipped by 1 base and J by 16 bases; unmatched bases: 9. Here the CDR3 DNA reads TGTGCCAGCAGCCAAGGGGAGTACGGGACAGGTTATTTT. This encodes CASSQGEYGTGYF.

This clonotype was observed a few times. The V and J genes are TRBV4-3 and TRBJ2-2; no reliable D call. V was pared by 1 base and J by 8 bases, with 8 bases between. The CDR3 runs to 13 residues. Germline-derived CDR1 and CDR2 are LGHNA and YSLEER. CDR3 nucleotide sequence: TGCGCCAGCAGCCAAGTGGGAAAAGGGGAGCTGTTTTTT. Translated: CASSQVGKGELFF.

This clonotype was picked up many times. V gene TRBV4-3 combines with J gene TRBJ2-1; no definite D call. CDR1 LGHNA and CDR2 YSLEER come from the germline V gene. Deletions cut 0 bases from V and 6 bases from J, with 0 bases between. This CDR3 is built from 11 residues. The CDR3 here is CASSQDNEQFF. CDR3 nucleotide sequence: TGCGCCAGCAGCCAAGACAATGAGCAGTTCTTC.

The rearrangement joins TRBV7-6 to TRBJ1-5; D is uncertain. The CDR3 covers 13 residues. The germline CDR1 and CDR2 sequences are SGHVS and FNYEAQ. V was pared by 0 bases and J by 6 bases, with 6 bases between. CDR3 DNA sequence: TGTGCCAGCAGCTTAGCACTGGGTCAGCCCCAGCATTTT. This gives the protein CASSLALGQPQHF.

The table lists this clonotype with many counts. The J gene is TRBJ2-5, the V gene TRBV20-1; no clear D. Germline V CDR1 and CDR2: DFQATT, SNEGSKA (reference sequence). This CDR3 contains 10 residues. Trimming shortened V by 5 bases and J by 2 bases, and 3 bases separated the two germline ends. The CDR3 is CSARQETQYF. In DNA form, the CDR3 reads TGCAGTGCTCGTCAAGAGACCCAGTACTTC.

There are many counts of this clonotype. V is TRBV10-3 and J is TRBJ2-7; TRBD1 matches 10 bases. The junction had 9 bases not matched to a gene; V was cut back by 1 base and J by 9 bases. From germline, CDR1 is ENHRY and CDR2 SYGVKD. The CDR3 is 15 amino acids. In DNA, the CDR3 is TGTGCCATCAGTGAGTTAGGACAGGGGGGAATCGGGCAGTACGTC. This codes for CAISELGQGGIGQYV.

Ten or more counts support this clonotype. V usage is TRBV11-2 and J usage is TRBJ2-2; D is undetermined. CDR3 size: 15 residues. The V and J ends lost 1 base and 1 base respectively, with 7 bases between them. Germline V gives CDR1 SGHAT, CDR2 FQNNGV. The CDR3 loop is CASSLAGLNTGELFF. The CDR3 nucleotides read TGTGCCAGCAGCTTAGCCGGGTTGAACACCGGGGAGCTGTTTTTT.

This chain uses TRBV25-1 with TRBJ1-2, with D maybe TRBD1 (6 bases). The CDR3 length is 13 residues. Germline CDR1 is MGHDK and CDR2 is SYGVNS. V lost 3 bases and J lost 8, with 13 bases in between. CDR3 DNA: TGTGCCAGCAGTGACCCGAACAGGGCCGGCTACACCTTC. Translated, it gives CASSDPNRAGYTF.

This clonotype occurred a few times. V is TRBV7-9 and J is TRBJ1-4; D remains unclear. V was trimmed by 7 bases and J by 4 bases, leaving 16 bases between them. Germline CDR1 reads SEHNR; CDR2 reads FQNEAQ (reference sequence). The CDR3 consists of 15 residues. The CDR3 region is CASTPRPSGNEKLFF. CDR3 DNA: TGTGCCAGCACCCCTCGGCCCTCGGGTAATGAAAAACTGTTTTTT.

This clonotype was counted at least ten times. The rearrangement links TRBV4-3 to TRBJ1-6, with D tentatively TRBD1 (6 bases). Germline loops: CDR1 LGHNA, CDR2 YSLEER. This CDR3 is 14 amino acids long. Trimming took off 3 bases at V and 14 bases at J, with 17 bases between the two ends. CDR3 coding DNA: TGCGCCAGCAGCCATCCCGGGACACCTTCCGCCCTCCACTTT. It yields the protein CASSHPGTPSALHF.

This clonotype was counted at least ten times. The chain is built from TRBV5-1 and TRBJ2-5, with D possibly TRBD2 on 6 matching bases. This CDR3 region has 16 residues. Germline V CDR1 and CDR2: SGHRS, YFSETQ. V was cut by 1 base and J by 4 bases, with 17 bases left in between. The CDR3 DNA reads TGCGCCAGCAGCTTGTTTCTCGGTAGCGGTAGAGAGACCCAGTACTTC. This encodes CASSLFLGSGRETQYF.

This clonotype was detected ten times or more. The chain is built from TRBV4-3 and TRBJ2-1; 11 bases map to TRBD1. V shed 1 base, J shed 8 bases, and the junction held 1 base outside the gene matches. The CDR3 length is 14 residues. CDR1 is LGHNA and CDR2 is YSLEER in the germline V gene. Here the CDR3 reads CASSQGTGGYEQFF. The CDR3 nucleotides are TGCGCCAGCAGCCAAGGGACAGGGGGCTATGAGCAGTTCTTC.